The source of this TCR beta chain is a study of blood T cells in healthy people across ages. A J-beta primer mix and a sample-barcoded 5' primer were used in a second PCR of about 6 to 12 cycles. TCRdb re-called the 5' RACE reads with MiXCR, one entry per CDR3 protein. The data contain fewer than 900,000 distinct CDR3 sequences, roughly 44% of them singletons. Trimming pared 2 bases from V and 3 bases from J, leaving 14 bases between. CDR1 and CDR2 from the germline V gene are KGHSH and LQKENI. The CDR3 has 16 residues. Whole-study findings and limits: Roughly linearly, TCR beta diversity per million T cells fell as age increased.

As to this clonotype: Its antigen is unidentified.

Sequencing input: blood. This clonotype originated in a woman aged 60 to 75 in good health. V gene TRBV18 combines with J gene TRBJ1-5, with D hard to call. The CDR3 DNA follows: TGTGCCAGCTCACCAAACCTGGCCAGCACCAATCAGCCCCAGCATTTT. It yields the protein CASSPNLASTNQPQHF.